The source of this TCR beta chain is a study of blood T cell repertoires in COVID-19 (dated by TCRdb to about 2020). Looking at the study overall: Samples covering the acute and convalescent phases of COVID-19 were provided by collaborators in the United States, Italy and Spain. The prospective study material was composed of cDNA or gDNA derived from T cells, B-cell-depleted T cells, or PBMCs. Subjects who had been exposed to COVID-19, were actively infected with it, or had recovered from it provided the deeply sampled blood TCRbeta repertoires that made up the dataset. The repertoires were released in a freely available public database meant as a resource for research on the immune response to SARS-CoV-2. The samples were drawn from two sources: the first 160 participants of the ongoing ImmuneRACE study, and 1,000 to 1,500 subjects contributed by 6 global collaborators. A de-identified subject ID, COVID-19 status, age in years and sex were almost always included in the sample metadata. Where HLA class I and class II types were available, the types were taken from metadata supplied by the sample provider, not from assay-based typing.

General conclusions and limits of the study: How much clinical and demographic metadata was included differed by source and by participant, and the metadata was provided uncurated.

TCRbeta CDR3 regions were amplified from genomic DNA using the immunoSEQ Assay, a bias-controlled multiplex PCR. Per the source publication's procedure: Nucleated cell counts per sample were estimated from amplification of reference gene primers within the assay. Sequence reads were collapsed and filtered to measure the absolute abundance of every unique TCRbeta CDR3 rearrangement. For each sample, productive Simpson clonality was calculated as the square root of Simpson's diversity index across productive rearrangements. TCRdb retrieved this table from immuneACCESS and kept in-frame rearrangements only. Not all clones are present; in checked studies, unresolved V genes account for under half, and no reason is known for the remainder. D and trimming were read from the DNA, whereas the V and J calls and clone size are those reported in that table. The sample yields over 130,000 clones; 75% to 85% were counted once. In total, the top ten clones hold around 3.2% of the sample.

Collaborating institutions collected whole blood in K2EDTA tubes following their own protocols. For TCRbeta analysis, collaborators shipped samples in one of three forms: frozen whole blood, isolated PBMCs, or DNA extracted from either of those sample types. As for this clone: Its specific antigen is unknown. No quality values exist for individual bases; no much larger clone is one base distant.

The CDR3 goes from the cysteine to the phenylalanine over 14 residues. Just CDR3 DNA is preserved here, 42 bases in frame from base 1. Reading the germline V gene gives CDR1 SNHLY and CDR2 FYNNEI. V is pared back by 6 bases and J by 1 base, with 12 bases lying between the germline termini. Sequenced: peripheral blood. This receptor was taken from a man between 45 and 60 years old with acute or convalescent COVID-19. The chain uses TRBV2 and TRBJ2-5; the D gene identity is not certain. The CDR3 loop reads CASRPRQTQETQYF. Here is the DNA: TGTGCCAGCAGACCCCGACAAACCCAAGAGACCCAGTACTTC. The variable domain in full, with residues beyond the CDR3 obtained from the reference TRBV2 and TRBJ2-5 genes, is EPEVTQTPSHQVTQMGQEVILRCVPISNHLYFYWYRQILGQKVEFLVSFYNNEISEKSEIFDDQFSVERPDGSNFTLKIRSTKLEDSAMYFCASRPRQTQETQYFGPGTRLLVL.